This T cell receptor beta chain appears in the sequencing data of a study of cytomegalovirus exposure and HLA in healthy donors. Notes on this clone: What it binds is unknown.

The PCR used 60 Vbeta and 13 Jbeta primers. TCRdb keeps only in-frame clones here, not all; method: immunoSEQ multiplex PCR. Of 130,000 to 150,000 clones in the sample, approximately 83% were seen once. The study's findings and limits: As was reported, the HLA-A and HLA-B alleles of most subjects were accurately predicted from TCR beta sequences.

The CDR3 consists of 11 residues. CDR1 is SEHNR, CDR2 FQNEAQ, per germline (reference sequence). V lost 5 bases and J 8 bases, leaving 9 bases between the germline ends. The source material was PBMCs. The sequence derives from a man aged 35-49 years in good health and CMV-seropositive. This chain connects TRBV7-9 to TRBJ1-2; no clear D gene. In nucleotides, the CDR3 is TGTGCCAGCAGCCCTAGTGACGGCTACACCTTC. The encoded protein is CASSPSDGYTF.